The table lists the clone carrying this T cell receptor beta chain with a few counts. The antigen remains unidentified. CDR1 SNHLY and CDR2 FYNNEI come from the germline V gene. The trim removed 2 bases at V and 5 bases at J, leaving 8 bases unmatched. This CDR3 has 15 amino acids. The data originate from a study of identical twins. Study observations and caveats: The more abundant beta clonotypes in cord blood had fewer insertions, and memory repertoires did not show this. Cross-sectional statistics, not tracking of the same donors, supported the conclusions. Twin sharing of out-of-frame TCR alpha was underestimated by models in monozygotic pairs.

TCRdb recomputed calls from the 5' RACE reads with MiXCR, one row per CDR3 protein. This sample carries roughly 1.6 million distinct CDR3 sequences, about 32% of them seen once, and the ten largest clones take around 0.3%. Material: cord blood. The rearrangement uses TRBV2 and TRBJ2-5; 7 nucleotides match TRBD2. This clonotype was sampled from a newborn girl in good health. The CDR3 nucleotides are TGTGCCAGCAGTGAATTTTTTGGACTAGGGGAGACCCAGTACTTC. It specifies CASSEFFGLGETQYF.